This is a list of T cell receptor beta chains from one sample in a study of blood T cell repertoires in COVID-19. This table comes from immunoSEQ multiplex PCR, and its TCRdb copy is limited to in-frame clones, with some not included. Of about 180,000 clones listed, 86% are singletons. The sequenced material came from PBMCs or T cells enriched from blood (not recorded which). Receptors were obtained from a woman in her 30s who had recovered from COVID-19. The CDR3 runs from the conserved cysteine through the conserved F or W. The order of the fields is J gene, clone size, D gene, V gene, CDR3 protein, CDR3 DNA. A D gene is named only where the DNA matches it firmly. The listing skips clone size in some rows; elsewhere it reads once, few, many or a size class.

>TRBJ2-1|-|TRBD2|TRBV28
CASSLFTGGGGSFYNEQFF
TGTGCCAGCAGCCTTTTCACCGGGGGGGGCGGGAGTTTCTACAATGAGCAGTTCTTC
>TRBJ2-1|-|-|TRBV20-1
CSAPRGNEQFF
TGCAGTGCCCCACGGGGCAATGAGCAGTTCTTC
>TRBJ1-1|-|-|TRBV28
CASSPGHGRMQAFF
TGTGCCAGCAGTCCGGGACACGGGAGGATGCAAGCTTTCTTT
>TRBJ2-3|-|TRBD1|TRBV6-5
CASSPTGVGDTQYF
TGTGCCAGCAGTCCAACAGGGGTTGGAGATACGCAGTATTTT
>TRBJ2-1|-|TRBD2|TRBV27
CASRDGGTSGIHEQFF
TGTGCCAGCAGAGACGGCGGGACTAGCGGGATCCATGAGCAGTTCTTC
>TRBJ1-6|-|-|TRBV5-1
CASSFNAQGNSPLHF
TGCGCCAGCAGCTTTAATGCTCAGGGGAATTCACCCCTCCACTTT
>TRBJ2-6|-|-|TRBV4-1
CASSQDAEAGANVLTF
TGCGCCAGCAGCCAAGACGCGGAAGCTGGGGCCAACGTCCTGACTTTC
>TRBJ2-5|once|-|TRBV7-5
CARSFSLAGVRETQYF
TGTGCCAGAAGCTTCTCACTAGCGGGAGTTCGGGAGACCCAGTACTTC
>TRBJ1-4|-|-|TRBV29-1
CSVEPPGREKLFF
TGCAGCGTTGAACCCCCGGGAAGGGAAAAACTGTTTTTT
>TRBJ2-7|-|-|TRBV28
CASSPRLLPHLQQYF
TGTGCCAGCAGTCCCCGACTTCTCCCCCACCTCCAGCAGTACTTC
>TRBJ1-4|-|-|TRBV28
CAIQPGVRANEKLFF
TGTGCCATCCAGCCAGGGGTAAGAGCTAATGAAAAACTGTTTTTT
>TRBJ1-2|-|-|TRBV29-1
CSVGQLNYGYTF
TGCAGCGTTGGACAGCTTAACTATGGCTACACCTTC
>TRBJ2-3|-|-|TRBV27
CASGSQRLAQDTQYF
TGTGCCAGCGGCTCCCAAAGGCTAGCCCAAGATACGCAGTATTTT
>TRBJ2-1|-|-|TRBV2
CASSDFRGRSYNEQFF
TGTGCCAGCAGTGACTTTAGGGGCCGCTCCTACAATGAGCAGTTCTTC
>TRBJ1-3|-|-|TRBV2
CASSEARQGNTIYF
TGTGCCAGCAGTGAAGCGCGGCAGGGAAACACCATATATTTT
>TRBJ1-3|-|TRBD1|TRBV27
CASSPRGGNTIYF
TGTGCCAGCAGCCCCAGGGGGGGAAACACCATATATTTT
>TRBJ1-2|-|-|TRBV29-1
CSVDSANYGYTF
TGCAGCGTTGACAGTGCTAACTATGGCTACACCTTC
>TRBJ1-1|-|-|TRBV3-1/TRBV3-2
CASSFQNWAIF
TGTGCCAGCAGCTTTCAAAATTGGGCAATATTT
>TRBJ1-2|-|-|TRBV5-1
CASSFTGGNYGYTF
TGCGCCAGCAGCTTTACAGGTGGTAACTATGGCTACACCTTC
>TRBJ1-5|-|-|TRBV19
CASSTTGLRQPQHF
TGTGCCAGTAGTACTACAGGGTTGAGACAGCCCCAGCATTTT
>TRBJ1-5|-|-|TRBV11-3
CASSPPPGPQHF
TGTGCCAGCAGCCCTCCCCCAGGGCCCCAGCATTTT
>TRBJ2-5|-|TRBD1|TRBV7-8
CASSTGTGAVYQYF
TGTGCCAGCAGTACCGGGACAGGGGCCGTCTACCAGTACTTC
>TRBJ2-3|-|-|TRBV5-1
CASSLGEQYDTDTQYF
TGCGCCAGCAGCTTGGGGGAGCAGTACGACACAGATACGCAGTATTTT
>TRBJ2-1|few|-|TRBV20-1
CSAYYNEQFF
TGCAGTGCCTACTACAATGAGCAGTTCTTC
>TRBJ1-5|-|TRBD1|TRBV5-5
CASSWTGKGQPQHF
TGTGCCAGCAGCTGGACAGGGAAGGGGCAGCCCCAGCATTTT